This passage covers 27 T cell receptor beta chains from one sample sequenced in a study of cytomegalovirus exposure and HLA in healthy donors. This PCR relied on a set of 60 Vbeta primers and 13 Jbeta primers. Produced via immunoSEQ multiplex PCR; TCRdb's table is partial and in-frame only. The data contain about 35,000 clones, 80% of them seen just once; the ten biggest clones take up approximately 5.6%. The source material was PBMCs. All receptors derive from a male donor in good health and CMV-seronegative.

The CDR3 bases are TGTGCCAGCAGCGTGGGAGGAGGCTACGAGCAGTACTTC. It translates to CASSVGGGYEQYF. V and J are TRBV7-9 and TRBJ2-7; a possible D gene is TRBD2 (6 bases). CDR3 length equals 13 residues. Germline V gives CDR1 SEHNR, CDR2 FQNEAQ (reference sequence). V was cut by 5 bases and J by 3 bases, with 11 bases left in between.

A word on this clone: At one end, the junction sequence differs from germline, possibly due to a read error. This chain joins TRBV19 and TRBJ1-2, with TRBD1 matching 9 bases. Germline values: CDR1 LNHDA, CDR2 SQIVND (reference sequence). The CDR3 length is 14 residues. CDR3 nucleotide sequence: TGTGCCGGTAGTAGGACAGGGGAGAACGGTGGCTACACCTTC. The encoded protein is CAGSRTGENGGYTF.

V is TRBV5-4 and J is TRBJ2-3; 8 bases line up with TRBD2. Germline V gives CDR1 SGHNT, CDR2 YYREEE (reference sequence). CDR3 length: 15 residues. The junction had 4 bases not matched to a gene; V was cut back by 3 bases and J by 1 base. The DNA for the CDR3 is TGTGCCAGCAGCTCAAGTAGCGGGGGCACAGATACGCAGTATTTT. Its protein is CASSSSSGGTDTQYF.

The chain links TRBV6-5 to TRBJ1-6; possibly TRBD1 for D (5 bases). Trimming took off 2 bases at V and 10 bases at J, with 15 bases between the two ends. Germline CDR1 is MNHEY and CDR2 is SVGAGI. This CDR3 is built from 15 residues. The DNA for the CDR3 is TGTGCCAGCAGTTACGCCGTGGGGGGAACGTCACCCCTCCACTTT. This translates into CASSYAVGGTSPLHF.

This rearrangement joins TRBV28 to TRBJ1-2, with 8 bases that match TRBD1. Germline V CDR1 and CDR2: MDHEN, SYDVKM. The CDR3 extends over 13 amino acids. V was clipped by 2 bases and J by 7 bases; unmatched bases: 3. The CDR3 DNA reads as TGTGCCAGCAGTTTAGGGACAGGAGGTGGCTACACCTTC. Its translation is CASSLGTGGGYTF.

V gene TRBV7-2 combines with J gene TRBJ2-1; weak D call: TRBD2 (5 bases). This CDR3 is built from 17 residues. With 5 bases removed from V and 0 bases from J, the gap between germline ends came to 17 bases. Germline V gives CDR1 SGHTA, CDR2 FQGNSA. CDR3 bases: TGTGCCAGCAGCATGTCCCGGGATGGACTCTCCTACAATGAGCAGTTCTTC. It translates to CASSMSRDGLSYNEQFF.

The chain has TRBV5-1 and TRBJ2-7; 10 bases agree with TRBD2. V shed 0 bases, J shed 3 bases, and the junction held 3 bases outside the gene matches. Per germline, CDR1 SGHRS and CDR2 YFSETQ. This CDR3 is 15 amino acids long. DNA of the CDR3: TGCGCCAGCAGCTTGGTGTTAGCGGGGGGCTACGAGCAGTACTTC. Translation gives CASSLVLAGGYEQYF.

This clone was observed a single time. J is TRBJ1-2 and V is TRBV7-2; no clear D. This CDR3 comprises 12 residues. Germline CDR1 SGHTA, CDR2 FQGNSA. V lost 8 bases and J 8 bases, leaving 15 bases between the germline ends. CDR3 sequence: CASARTVTGYTF. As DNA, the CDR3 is TGTGCCAGCGCCAGGACTGTTACGGGCTACACCTTC.

The CDR3 DNA sequence: TGCAGCTTCTCAACGGGGTATGGCTACACCTTC. Protein product: CSFSTGYGYTF. V is TRBV29-1 and J is TRBJ1-2; D not resolved. Germline V lookup: CDR1 SQVTM, CDR2 ANQGSEA. CDR3 length: 11 amino acids. V shed 8 bases and J shed 5 bases, with 12 bases lying between them.

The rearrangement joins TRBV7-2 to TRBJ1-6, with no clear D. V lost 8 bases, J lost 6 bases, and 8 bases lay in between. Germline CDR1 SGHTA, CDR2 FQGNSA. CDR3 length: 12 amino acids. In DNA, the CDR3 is TGTGCCAGCGCCGGACTTAATTCACCCCTCCACTTT. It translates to CASAGLNSPLHF.

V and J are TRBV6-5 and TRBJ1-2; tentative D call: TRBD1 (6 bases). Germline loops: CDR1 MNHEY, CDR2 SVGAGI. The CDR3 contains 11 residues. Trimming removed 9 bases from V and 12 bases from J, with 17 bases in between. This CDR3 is CASYFKRGNTF. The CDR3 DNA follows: TGTGCCAGTTACTTTAAGAGGGGGAACACCTTC.

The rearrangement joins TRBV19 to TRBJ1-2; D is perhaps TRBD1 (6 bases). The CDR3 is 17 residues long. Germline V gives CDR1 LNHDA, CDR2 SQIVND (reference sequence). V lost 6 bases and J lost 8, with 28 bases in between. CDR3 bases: TGTGCCAGTAGCCCAACCCAGCGACAGGAAACTAAAAGAGGCTACACCTTC. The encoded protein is CASSPTQRQETKRGYTF.

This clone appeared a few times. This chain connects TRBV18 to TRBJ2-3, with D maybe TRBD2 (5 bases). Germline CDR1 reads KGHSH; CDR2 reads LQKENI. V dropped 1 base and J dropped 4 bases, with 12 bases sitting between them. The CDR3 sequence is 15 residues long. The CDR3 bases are TGTGCCAGCTCACCACTAGCGCTAGGTGCAGATACGCAGTATTTT. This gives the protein CASSPLALGADTQYF. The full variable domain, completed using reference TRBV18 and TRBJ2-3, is NAGVMQNPRHLVRRRGQEARLRCSPMKGHSHVYWYRQLPEEGLKFMVYLQKENIIDESGMPKERFSAEFPKEGPSILRIQQVVRGDSAAYFCASSPLALGADTQYFGPGTRLTVL.

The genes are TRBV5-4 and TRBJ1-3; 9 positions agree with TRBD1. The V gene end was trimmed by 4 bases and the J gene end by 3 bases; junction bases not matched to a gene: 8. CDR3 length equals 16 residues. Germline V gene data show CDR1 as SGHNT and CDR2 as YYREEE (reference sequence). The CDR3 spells CASSLDRGGYGNTIYF. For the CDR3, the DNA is TGTGCCAGCAGCCTGGACAGGGGTGGTTATGGAAACACCATATATTTT.

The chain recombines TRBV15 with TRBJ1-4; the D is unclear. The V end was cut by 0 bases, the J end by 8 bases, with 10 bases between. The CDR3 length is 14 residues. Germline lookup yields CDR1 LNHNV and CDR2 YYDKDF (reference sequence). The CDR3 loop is CATSRDGEAEKLFF. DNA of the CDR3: TGTGCCACCAGCAGAGACGGGGAGGCCGAAAAACTGTTTTTT.

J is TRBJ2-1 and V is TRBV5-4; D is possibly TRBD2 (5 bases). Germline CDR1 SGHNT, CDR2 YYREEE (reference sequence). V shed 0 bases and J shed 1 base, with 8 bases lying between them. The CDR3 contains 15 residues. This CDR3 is CASSLVSESYNEQFF. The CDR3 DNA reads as TGTGCCAGCAGCTTGGTTAGCGAATCCTACAATGAGCAGTTCTTC.

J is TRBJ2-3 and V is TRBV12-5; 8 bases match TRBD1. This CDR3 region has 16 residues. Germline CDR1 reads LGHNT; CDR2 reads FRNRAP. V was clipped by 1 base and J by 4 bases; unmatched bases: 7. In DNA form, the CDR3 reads TGTGCTAGTGGTTTGGGTGACAGGGGCCTCGCAGATACGCAGTATTTT. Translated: CASGLGDRGLADTQYF.

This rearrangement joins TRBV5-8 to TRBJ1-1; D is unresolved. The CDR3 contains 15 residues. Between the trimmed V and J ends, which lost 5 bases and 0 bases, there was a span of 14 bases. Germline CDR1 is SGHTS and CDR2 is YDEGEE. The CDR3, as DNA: TGTGCCAGCAGGGATGAGGTGTTCATGAACACTGAAGCTTTCTTT. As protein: CASRDEVFMNTEAFF.

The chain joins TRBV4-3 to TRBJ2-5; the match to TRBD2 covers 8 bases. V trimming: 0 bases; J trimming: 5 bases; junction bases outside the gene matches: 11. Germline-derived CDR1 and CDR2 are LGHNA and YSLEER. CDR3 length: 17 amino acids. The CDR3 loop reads CASSQDYWREAGETQYF. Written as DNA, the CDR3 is TGCGCCAGCAGCCAAGATTATTGGCGGGAGGCCGGGGAGACCCAGTACTTC.

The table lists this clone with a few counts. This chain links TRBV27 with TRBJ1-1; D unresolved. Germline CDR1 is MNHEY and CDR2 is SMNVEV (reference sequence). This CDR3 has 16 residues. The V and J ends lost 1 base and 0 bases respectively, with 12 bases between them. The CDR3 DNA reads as TGTGCCAGCAGTTTATTAGAGGGAGGAATGAACACTGAAGCTTTCTTT. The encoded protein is CASSLLEGGMNTEAFF.

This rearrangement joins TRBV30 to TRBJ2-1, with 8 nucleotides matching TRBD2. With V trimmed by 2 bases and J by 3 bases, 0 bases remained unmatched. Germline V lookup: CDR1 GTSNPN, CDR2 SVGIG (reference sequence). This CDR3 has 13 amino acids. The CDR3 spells CAWSSGGYNEQFF. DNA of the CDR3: TGTGCCTGGAGTAGCGGGGGCTACAATGAGCAGTTCTTC. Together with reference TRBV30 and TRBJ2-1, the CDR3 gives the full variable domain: SQTIHQWPATLVQPVGSPLSLECTVEGTSNPNLYWYRQAAGRGLQLLFYSVGIGQISSEVPQNLSASRPQDRQFILSSKKLLLSDSGFYLCAWSSGGYNEQFFGPGTRLTVL.

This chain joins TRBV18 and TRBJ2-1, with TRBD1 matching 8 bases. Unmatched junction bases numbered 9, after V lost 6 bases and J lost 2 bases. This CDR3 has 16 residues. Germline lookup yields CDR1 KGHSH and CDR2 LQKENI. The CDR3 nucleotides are TGTGCCAGCTCCTCCGGACAGGGACAACCCTACAATGAGCAGTTCTTC. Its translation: CASSSGQGQPYNEQFF.

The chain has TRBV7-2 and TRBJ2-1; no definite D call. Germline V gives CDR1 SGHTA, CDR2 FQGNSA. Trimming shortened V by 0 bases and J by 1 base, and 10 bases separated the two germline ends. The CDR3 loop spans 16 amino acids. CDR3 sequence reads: CASSLATGPSYNEQFF. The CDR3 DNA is TGTGCCAGCAGCTTAGCTACGGGTCCATCCTACAATGAGCAGTTCTTC.

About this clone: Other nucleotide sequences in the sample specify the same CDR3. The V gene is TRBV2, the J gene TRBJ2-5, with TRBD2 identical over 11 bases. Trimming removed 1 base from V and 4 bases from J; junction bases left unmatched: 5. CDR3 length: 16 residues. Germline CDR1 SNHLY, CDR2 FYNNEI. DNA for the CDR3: TGTGCCAGCAGTGAAGGGCTAGCGGGGGGCCGAGAGACCCAGTACTTC. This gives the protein CASSEGLAGGRETQYF.

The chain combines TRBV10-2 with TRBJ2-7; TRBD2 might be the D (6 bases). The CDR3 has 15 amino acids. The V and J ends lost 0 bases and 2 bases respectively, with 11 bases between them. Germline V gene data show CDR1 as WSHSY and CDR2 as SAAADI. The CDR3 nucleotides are TGCGCCAGCAGTGAGTCTGGGGGGACCCCCTACGAGCAGTACTTC. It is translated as CASSESGGTPYEQYF.

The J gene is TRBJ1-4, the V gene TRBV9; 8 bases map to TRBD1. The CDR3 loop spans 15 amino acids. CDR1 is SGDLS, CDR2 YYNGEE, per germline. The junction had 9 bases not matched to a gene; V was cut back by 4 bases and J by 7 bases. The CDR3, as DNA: TGTGCCAGCAGCCTTTCCGGGACAGGCGTTGAAAAACTGTTTTTT. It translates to CASSLSGTGVEKLFF.

The CDR3, as DNA: TGTGCCAGCAGTTACGGGGGGTATTATGGCTACACCTTC. Amino acids: CASSYGGYYGYTF. The chain recombines TRBV6-5 with TRBJ1-2, with D perhaps TRBD1 (5 bases). V lost 2 bases and J lost 5, with 9 bases in between. There are 13 residues in the CDR3. CDR1 is MNHEY and CDR2 is SVGAGI in the germline V gene.